These 5 T cell receptor beta chains share one sample of origin, sequenced in a study of OX40 agonist ivuxolimab in advanced cancers. Clones were sequenced by immunoSEQ multiplex PCR, and TCRdb holds only the in-frame ones, with some missing. The sample includes 25,000 to 30,000 clones, about 90% of them seen just once. This material consisted of CD4+ or CD8+ T cells sorted from blood, taken in a trial of the OX40 agonist ivuxolimab. The receptors derive from an adult with an advanced solid tumor such as melanoma, head and neck, liver or kidney cancer.

V gene TRBV7-8 combines with J gene TRBJ2-7, with 10 positions matching TRBD2. Trimming took 3 bases from V and 7 from J; bases not matched to a gene: 12. The CDR3 length is 16 residues. CDR1 SGHVS and CDR2 FQNEAQ come from the germline V gene. DNA for the CDR3: TGTGCCAGCAGCTTGGGCGCCAGCGGGAGGGCTGCTGAGCAGTACTTC. This gives the protein CASSLGASGRAAEQYF.

The chain uses TRBV6-5 and TRBJ1-5, with D perhaps matching TRBD1 (5 bases). This CDR3 region has 14 residues. In germline, CDR1 is MNHEY, CDR2 SVGAGI. V was cut by 6 bases and J by 7 bases, with 16 bases left in between. CDR3: CASSHMGGKQPQHF. CDR3 coding DNA: TGTGCCAGCAGCCACATGGGGGGGAAACAGCCCCAGCATTTT.

The chain combines TRBV10-3 with TRBJ2-1; 8 bases are shared with TRBD2. The CDR3 sequence is 19 residues long. CDR1 is ENHRY, CDR2 SYGVKD, per germline. The V gene end was trimmed by 0 bases and the J gene end by 0 bases; junction bases not matched to a gene: 10. For the CDR3, the DNA is TGTGCCATCAGTGAGTCGTCGGGCATAGCGGGAAGCTCCTACAATGAGCAGTTCTTC. Its translation is CAISESSGIAGSSYNEQFF.

This clone has only one observation. V usage is TRBV6-6 and J usage is TRBJ2-6; D is undetermined. Germline V gives CDR1 MNHNY, CDR2 SVGAGI (reference sequence). V lost 4 bases and J 6 bases, leaving 7 bases between the germline ends. This CDR3 has 13 residues. CDR3 bases: TGTGCCAGCAGTTGGGTTGTGGCCAACGTCCTGACTTTC. It specifies CASSWVVANVLTF.

The V call is TRBV19, the J call TRBJ2-7; 14 bases map to TRBD2. CDR3 length: 13 residues. With 11 bases clipped from V and 6 bases from J, the junction kept 6 bases outside the gene matches. Germline CDR1 and CDR2: LNHDA and SQIVND (reference sequence). CDR3 DNA: TGTGCCGCCGGGACTAGCGGGAGTTCCGAGCAGTACTTC. It encodes CAAGTSGSSEQYF.